This T cell receptor beta chain emerged from a study of identical twins. Study observations and caveats: Memory repertoires lacked the insertion deficit that abundant cord blood beta clonotypes showed.

Of note for this clonotype: Its target is unknown.

TCRdb re-analysed the 5' RACE reads in MiXCR, keeping a single row per CDR3 protein. The sample records 400,000 to 500,000 distinct CDR3 sequences, approximately 17% being singletons. Material for sequencing was naive T cells sorted from blood. This receptor was obtained from a man aged 50-60 years in good health.

The CDR3: CASSFDPDRTYEQYF. CDR3 DNA sequence: TGCGCCAGCAGCTTTGACCCGGACAGGACCTACGAGCAGTACTTC. The chain couples TRBV5-1 to TRBJ2-7; the match to TRBD1 covers 7 bases. The CDR3 is 15 residues long. Germline CDR1 reads SGHRS; CDR2 reads YFSETQ. Germline trimming cut 2 bases from V and 2 bases from J; bases unmatched to any gene: 7.